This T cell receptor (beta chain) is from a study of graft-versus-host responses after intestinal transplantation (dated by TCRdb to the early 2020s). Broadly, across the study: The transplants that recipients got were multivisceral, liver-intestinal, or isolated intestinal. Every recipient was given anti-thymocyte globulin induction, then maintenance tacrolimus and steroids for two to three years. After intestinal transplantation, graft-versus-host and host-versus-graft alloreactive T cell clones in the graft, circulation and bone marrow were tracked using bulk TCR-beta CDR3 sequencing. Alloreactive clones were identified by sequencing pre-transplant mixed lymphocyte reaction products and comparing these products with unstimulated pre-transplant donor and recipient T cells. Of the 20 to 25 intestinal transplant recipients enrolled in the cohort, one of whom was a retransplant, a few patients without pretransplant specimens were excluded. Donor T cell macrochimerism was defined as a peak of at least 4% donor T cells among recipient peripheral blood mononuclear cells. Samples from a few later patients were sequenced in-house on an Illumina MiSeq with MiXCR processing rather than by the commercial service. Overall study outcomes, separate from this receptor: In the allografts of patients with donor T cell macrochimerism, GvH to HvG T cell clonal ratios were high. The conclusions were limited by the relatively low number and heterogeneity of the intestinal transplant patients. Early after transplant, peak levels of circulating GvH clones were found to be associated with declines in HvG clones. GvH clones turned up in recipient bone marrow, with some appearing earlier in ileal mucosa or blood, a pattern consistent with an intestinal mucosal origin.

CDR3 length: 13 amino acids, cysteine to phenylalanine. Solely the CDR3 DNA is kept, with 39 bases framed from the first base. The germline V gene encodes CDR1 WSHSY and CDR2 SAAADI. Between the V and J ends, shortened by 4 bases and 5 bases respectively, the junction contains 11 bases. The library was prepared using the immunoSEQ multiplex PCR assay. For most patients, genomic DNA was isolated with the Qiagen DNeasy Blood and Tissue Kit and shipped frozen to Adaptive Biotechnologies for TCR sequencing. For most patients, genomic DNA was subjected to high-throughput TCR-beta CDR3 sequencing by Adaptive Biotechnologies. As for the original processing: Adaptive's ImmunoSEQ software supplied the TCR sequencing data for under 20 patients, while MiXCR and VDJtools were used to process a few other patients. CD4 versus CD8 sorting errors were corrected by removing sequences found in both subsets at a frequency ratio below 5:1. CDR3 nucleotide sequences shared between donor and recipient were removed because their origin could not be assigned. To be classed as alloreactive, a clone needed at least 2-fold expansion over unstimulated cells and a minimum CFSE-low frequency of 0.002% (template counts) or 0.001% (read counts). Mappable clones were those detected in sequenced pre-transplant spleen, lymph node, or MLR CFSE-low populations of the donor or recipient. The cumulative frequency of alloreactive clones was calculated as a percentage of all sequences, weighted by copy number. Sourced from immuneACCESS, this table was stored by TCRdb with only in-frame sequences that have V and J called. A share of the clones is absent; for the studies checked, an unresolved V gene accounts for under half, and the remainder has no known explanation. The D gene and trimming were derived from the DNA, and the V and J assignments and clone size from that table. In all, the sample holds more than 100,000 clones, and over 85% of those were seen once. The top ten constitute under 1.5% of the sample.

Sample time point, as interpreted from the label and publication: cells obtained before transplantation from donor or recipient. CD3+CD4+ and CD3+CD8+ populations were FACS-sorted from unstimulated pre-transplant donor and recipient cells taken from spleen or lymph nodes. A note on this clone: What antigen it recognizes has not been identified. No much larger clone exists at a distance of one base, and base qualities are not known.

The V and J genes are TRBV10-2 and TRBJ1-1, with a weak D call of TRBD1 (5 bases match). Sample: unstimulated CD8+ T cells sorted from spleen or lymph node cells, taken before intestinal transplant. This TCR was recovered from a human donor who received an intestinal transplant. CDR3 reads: CASSARVGTEAFF. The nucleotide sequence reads TGCGCCAGCAGTGCCAGGGTGGGGACTGAAGCTTTCTTT.